The clone carrying this T cell receptor beta chain was counted at least ten times. Antigen specificity is unknown. Extraction yielded at least 5 micrograms of total RNA per sample. The data belong to a study of blood T cells in healthy people across ages. Overall study results and limits: It was not possible, with unsorted PBMCs, to conclusively compare naive and antigen-experienced cells. The fall in TCR beta diversity per million T cells was roughly linear with age.

A second PCR of roughly 7 to 11 cycles used a sample-barcoded 5' primer and a J-beta primer mix. Through a template-switch adaptor with 12 random nucleotides, each cDNA molecule received a tag. Each CDR3 protein is one row after TCRdb ran MiXCR on the 5' RACE reads. The table lists about 1.6 million distinct CDR3 sequences, about 31% of them singletons. The receptor was isolated from a woman aged 25-40 years in good health. The sample comprised blood.

The CDR3 spells CASSSGRTGGDEQFF. In DNA, the CDR3 is TGCGCCAGCAGCTCGGGCCGGACAGGGGGTGATGAGCAGTTCTTC. This chain connects TRBV5-1 to TRBJ2-1; 10 bases align to TRBD1. V lost 3 bases, J lost 8 bases, and 8 bases stayed unmatched. This CDR3 has 15 amino acids. Germline CDR1 and CDR2: SGHRS and YFSETQ. Combining the CDR3 with reference TRBV5-1 and TRBJ2-1 gives the whole variable domain KAGVTQTPRYLIKTRGQQVTLSCSPISGHRSVSWYQQTPGQGLQFLFEYFSETQRNKGNFPGRFSGRQFSNSRSEMNVSTLELGDSALYLCASSSGRTGGDEQFFGPGTRLTVL.